One and the same sample provided the 23 T cell receptor beta chains below, sequenced in a study of blood T cell repertoires in COVID-19. Using immunoSEQ multiplex PCR, the repertoire was profiled, and TCRdb retains in-frame clones only, with some absent. This table holds under 200,000 clones, more than 75% found once. Sequencing input: peripheral blood. All receptors come from a man aged 35-49 years with active or convalescent COVID-19.

The chain is built from TRBV6-5 and TRBJ1-6, with 7 bases identical to TRBD1. The CDR3 runs to 15 residues. V was pared by 6 bases and J by 9 bases, with 11 bases of the junction left unmatched. Germline lookup yields CDR1 MNHEY and CDR2 SVGAGI. In DNA form, the CDR3 reads TGTGCCAGCAGCAGAATGGGACAGTCCGTTTCACCCCTCCACTTT. This encodes CASSRMGQSVSPLHF.

The gene calls are TRBV29-1 and TRBJ1-4; the D gene is possibly TRBD1 (5 bases). V was shortened by 7 bases and J by 10 bases, with 16 bases between the two germline ends. The germline CDR1 and CDR2 sequences are SQVTM and ANQGSEA. This CDR3 is 12 amino acids long. The CDR3 region is CSAGQGGGKLFF. CDR3 coding DNA: TGCAGCGCCGGGCAGGGCGGGGGAAAACTGTTTTTT.

The rearrangement joins TRBV24-1 to TRBJ2-5; 7 bases agree with TRBD1. Germline V CDR1 and CDR2: KGHDR, SFDVKD. The CDR3 is 15 amino acids. The ends lost 4 bases at V and 5 bases at J; junction bases unmatched: 9. Here the CDR3 reads CATSEPTGPRETQYF. CDR3 bases: TGTGCCACCAGTGAACCGACAGGGCCGCGGGAGACCCAGTACTTC.

This sequence joins TRBV7-2 and TRBJ2-5; maybe TRBD2 (5 bases). CDR1 SGHTA and CDR2 FQGNSA come from the germline V gene. V lost 4 bases, J lost 2 bases, and 8 bases lay in between. The CDR3 runs to 13 residues. In DNA, the CDR3 is TGTGCCAGCAGCTCTGGCGGGCAAGAGACCCAGTACTTC. This sequence encodes CASSSGGQETQYF.

The rearrangement joins TRBV28 to TRBJ1-5; 7 bases map to TRBD1. This CDR3 spans 17 amino acids. V gave up 5 bases and J gave up 6 bases; unmatched junction bases: 16. Germline assignment: CDR1 MDHEN and CDR2 SYDVKM. This chain's CDR3 is CASSPRQGMSRTQPQHF. In DNA, the CDR3 is TGTGCCAGCAGTCCCCGACAGGGAATGAGTAGAACTCAGCCCCAGCATTTT.

This clone is labeled medium-sized. The chain recombines TRBV19 with TRBJ2-7, with D tentatively TRBD1 (6 bases). Trimming left V 1 base short and J 3 bases short, with 13 bases between. In germline, CDR1 is LNHDA, CDR2 SQIVND (reference sequence). There are 15 residues in the CDR3. The CDR3 sequence: CASSIGQGQGYEQYF. DNA of the CDR3: TGTGCCAGTAGTATAGGTCAGGGGCAGGGCTACGAGCAGTACTTC.

The rearrangement uses TRBV6-5 and TRBJ2-1; 8 bases line up with TRBD1. The CDR3 loop spans 15 amino acids. CDR1 is MNHEY, CDR2 SVGAGI, per germline. Unmatched junction bases numbered 13, after V lost 5 bases and J lost 10 bases. CDR3 DNA sequence: TGTGCCAGCAGTCTCCGGGACAGCGGACAGGGAGAGCAGTTCTTC. Its translation is CASSLRDSGQGEQFF.

The chain has TRBV6-5 and TRBJ1-1; 9 nucleotides match TRBD1. V lost 9 bases to trimming and J lost 6 bases; unmatched junction nucleotides: 11. Germline CDR1 reads MNHEY; CDR2 reads SVGAGI. The CDR3 totals 14 residues. The CDR3 spells CASDGQGRFAEAFF. The CDR3 nucleotides read TGTGCCAGTGACGGACAGGGGCGTTTCGCTGAAGCTTTCTTT.

V and J are TRBV27 and TRBJ1-5; no clear D. This CDR3 has 12 residues. V lost 2 bases and J lost 6, with 5 bases in between. Germline V gene sequence: CDR1 MNHEY, CDR2 SMNVEV (reference sequence). The CDR3 DNA is TGTGCCAGCAGTTTACGGGGTCAGCCCCAGCATTTT. Its translation is CASSLRGQPQHF.

The V gene is TRBV5-4, the J gene TRBJ2-5; D is ambiguous. The CDR3 spans 12 residues. Trimming took off 2 bases at V and 1 base at J, with 3 bases between the two ends. The germline V gene encodes CDR1 SGHNT and CDR2 YYREEE (reference sequence). This CDR3 is CASSFSQETQYF. The CDR3 DNA is TGTGCCAGCAGCTTCAGCCAAGAGACCCAGTACTTC.

The chain joins TRBV7-9 to TRBJ1-6; 10 bases fit TRBD1. This CDR3 region has 16 residues. After removal of 5 bases from V and 8 bases from J, the junction contained 9 bases not matched to a gene. In germline, CDR1 is SEHNR, CDR2 FQNEAQ (reference sequence). The CDR3 loop reads CASSPLTGQGHSPLHF. The CDR3 bases are TGTGCCAGCAGCCCGCTGACGGGACAGGGGCATTCACCCCTCCACTTT.

J is TRBJ2-7 and V is TRBV18, with 8 bases aligning to TRBD1. J was trimmed by 2 bases and V by 6 bases; bases with no gene match: 18. Germline lookup yields CDR1 KGHSH and CDR2 LQKENI. CDR3 length equals 18 residues. The CDR3 loop reads CASSLLTLKTGETYEQYF. The CDR3 bases are TGTGCCAGCTCCCTCTTGACGCTTAAGACAGGGGAAACCTACGAGCAGTACTTC.

V is TRBV6-5 and J is TRBJ2-2, with 9 bases that match TRBD1. Germline lookup yields CDR1 MNHEY and CDR2 SVGAGI. The ends lost 5 bases at V and 9 bases at J; junction bases unmatched: 7. The CDR3 length is 14 residues. CDR3 sequence (DNA): TGTGCCAGCAGTCCTGGACAGGGGTTCCGGGAGCTGTTTTTT. Translating it yields CASSPGQGFRELFF.

The chain has TRBV10-3 and TRBJ2-5, with 10 bases lining up with TRBD2. Losses at the gene ends were 0 bases for V and 5 bases for J; bases not matched to a gene: 6. The CDR3 has 16 residues. Germline CDR1 is ENHRY and CDR2 is SYGVKD. This CDR3 is CAISESGSSGSETQYF. CDR3 DNA: TGTGCCATCAGTGAGTCTGGGTCTAGCGGGAGCGAGACCCAGTACTTC.

The DNA for the CDR3 is TGTGCCAGCAGTTTGAGTGCGGTGAACAATGAGCAGTTCTTC. It specifies CASSLSAVNNEQFF. V and J are TRBV28 and TRBJ2-1; D remains unclear. V was pared by 3 bases and J by 5 bases, with 11 bases between. CDR3 length: 14 residues. CDR1 is MDHEN and CDR2 is SYDVKM in the germline V gene.

The chain recombines TRBV6-1 with TRBJ2-1; TRBD1 might be the D (6 bases). Trimming took 1 base from V and 4 from J, leaving 20 bases between them. CDR1 and CDR2 (germline): MNHNS, SASEGT. The CDR3 runs 18 residues. This chain's CDR3 is CASSEGIFGQLRYNEQFF. CDR3 sequence (DNA): TGTGCCAGCAGTGAAGGAATATTCGGACAGCTTAGATACAATGAGCAGTTCTTC.

V and J are TRBV28 and TRBJ1-5; D might be TRBD1 (5 bases). The CDR3 totals 14 residues. The V gene lost 5 bases and the J gene lost 2 bases, with 10 bases spanning the gap. Germline assignment: CDR1 MDHEN and CDR2 SYDVKM. The CDR3 region is CASSPGGGNQPQHF. The CDR3 region has the DNA TGTGCCAGCAGTCCCGGGGGTGGCAATCAGCCCCAGCATTTT.

J is TRBJ1-3 and V is TRBV19; D ambiguous. The germline V and J ends were trimmed by 5 bases and 4 bases, with 15 bases remaining between them. The germline V gene encodes CDR1 LNHDA and CDR2 SQIVND (reference sequence). The CDR3 sequence is 15 residues long. The CDR3 region has the DNA TGTGCCAGTAGTCCGCACAGAGACGCGGGAAACACCATATATTTT. Translated: CASSPHRDAGNTIYF.

The chain recombines TRBV28 with TRBJ2-7; 9 positions agree with TRBD1. V dropped 6 bases and J dropped 3; count of bases not matched to a gene: 6. This CDR3 comprises 14 residues. In germline, CDR1 is MDHEN, CDR2 SYDVKM. CDR3 residues: CASSGPDRGYEQYF. For the CDR3, the DNA is TGTGCCAGCAGCGGTCCGGACAGGGGCTACGAGCAGTACTTC.

The chain recombines TRBV23-1 with TRBJ1-1, with 8 positions matching TRBD1. TRBV23-1 is placed among ORFs of uncertain function. CDR3 length equals 15 residues. V dropped 6 bases and J dropped 5; count of bases not matched to a gene: 11. Here the CDR3 reads CASSATGVDCTEAFF. Here the CDR3 DNA reads TGCGCCAGCAGCGCGACAGGGGTAGATTGTACTGAAGCTTTCTTT.

This clone was detected only a few times. V usage is TRBV5-4 and J usage is TRBJ2-7; tentatively, D is TRBD1 (7 bases). This CDR3 has 14 amino acids. Germline CDR1 and CDR2: SGHNT and YYREEE (reference sequence). Trimming left V 2 bases short and J 5 bases short, with 14 bases between. The CDR3 here is CASSLFSRGDEQYF. CDR3 DNA sequence: TGTGCCAGCAGCTTATTTAGCAGGGGGGACGAGCAGTACTTC.

The chain carries TRBV7-8 and TRBJ2-1; tentative D call: TRBD2 (6 bases). Germline CDR1 is SGHVS and CDR2 is FQNEAQ. Trimming removed 5 bases from V and 9 bases from J, with 14 bases in between. This CDR3 contains 13 residues. CDR3 in amino acids: CASSGGRRGEQFF. CDR3 in DNA: TGTGCCAGCAGCGGAGGACGGCGGGGTGAGCAGTTCTTC. The whole variable domain, filled in from reference TRBV7-8 and TRBJ2-1, reads GAGVSQSPRYKVAKRGQDVALRCDPISGHVSLFWYQQALGQGPEFLTYFQNEAQLDKSGLPSDRFFAERPEGSVSTLKIQRTQQEDSAVYLCASSGGRRGEQFFGPGTRLTVL.

The CDR3: CATSAPNSGTQYF. CDR3 in DNA: TGTGCCACCAGTGCACCGAACAGCGGCACGCAGTATTTT. This chain links TRBV24-1 with TRBJ2-3; D is possibly TRBD2 (5 bases). With 5 bases removed from V and 9 bases from J, the gap between germline ends came to 14 bases. The germline V gene encodes CDR1 KGHDR and CDR2 SFDVKD. This CDR3 is built from 13 residues.